This T cell receptor beta chain came from a study of blood T cells in healthy people across ages. Study-wide context: About one barcoded beta molecule per two T cells was the capture yield of template switching. Study-level points and caveats: Naive CD4+ cells and diversity were both higher in long-lived donors than in aged donors.

About this clonotype: Its antigen remains unidentified.

The second PCR ran roughly 6 to 11 cycles with a sample-barcoded 5' primer and J-beta primers. TCRdb redid the calling of the 5' RACE reads with MiXCR, one entry per CDR3 protein. This table holds 800,000 or so distinct CDR3 sequences, under 80% found once. The germline gives CDR1 MNHNY, CDR2 SVGAGI (reference sequence). The CDR3 loop spans 16 amino acids. V gave up 6 bases and J gave up 1 base, with 18 bases separating them. The chain uses TRBV6-6 and TRBJ2-5, with TRBD1 as a possible D gene (7 bases). This receptor was identified in a man aged 25-45 years in good health. The sample taken for sequencing was blood. The CDR3 spells CASSLRPGGSQETQYF. The DNA of the CDR3 is TGTGCCAGCAGCCTAAGGCCAGGGGGGAGCCAAGAGACCCAGTACTTC.